This T cell receptor beta chain emerged from a study of CD8 T cells in Susac syndrome. With random hexamers, reverse transcription was performed on roughly 0.45 to 1 ug of RNA. The TCR beta CDR3 was amplified by immunoSEQ multiplex PCR across 54 Vbeta, 13 Jbeta. TCRdb redid the calling of the immunoSEQ multiplex PCR reads with MiXCR, one entry per CDR3 protein. This table has around 140,000 distinct CDR3 sequences, roughly 80% appearing once. The authors sequenced TCR beta from blood CD8+ and CD4+ T cells. It was treatment-naive patients with stable or active relapsing-remitting disease who made up the multiple sclerosis controls. Negative isolation was used for CD8+ and CD4+ T cells, and FACS enrichment was applied to TEMRA cells. Germline CDR1 and CDR2: DFQATT and SNEGSKA (reference sequence). The V gene lost 3 bases and the J gene lost 3 bases, with 18 bases spanning the gap. The CDR3 length is 16 residues.

The chain is built from TRBV20-1 and TRBJ1-3; D ambiguous. The origin of this receptor is a human donor with multiple sclerosis. The specimen sequenced was CD8+ T cells from PBMCs. The CDR3: CSARAWATPVGNTIYF. The CDR3 DNA is TGCAGTGCTAGGGCTTGGGCAACCCCGGTTGGAAACACCATATATTTT.